This T cell receptor (beta chain) was identified in a study of blood T cell repertoires in COVID-19. This clone was picked up a small number of times. Trimming took 4 bases from V and 11 from J; bases not matched to a gene: 7. The CDR3 consists of 14 residues. The germline V gene encodes CDR1 SGDLS and CDR2 YYNGEE. In the source study's methods: Reference gene primer amplification in the assay estimated nucleated cell counts. Assay used: immunoSEQ multiplex PCR; TCRdb lists only in-frame clones, some missing. V and J calls and clone size are given by that table; D and trimming were obtained from the DNA. The data hold roughly 230,000 clones, with approximately 80% observed a single time.

The chain recombines TRBV9 with TRBJ2-3; TRBD2 matches at 13 bases. This receptor was identified in a woman aged 45 to 65 with acute or convalescent COVID-19. The sequencing sample was made of peripheral blood. The CDR3 bases are TGTGCCAGCAGCCTCGGACTAGCGGGGGCCGTGCAGTATTTT. As protein: CASSLGLAGAVQYF.